What follows are 29 T cell receptor beta chains derived from one specimen sequenced in a study of T-cell reconstitution after alpha-beta-depleted transplantation in children. The TCRbeta library was prepared with unique molecular identifiers. TCRdb itself ran the PCR reads through MiXCR, one entry per CDR3 protein. The sample includes fewer than 550,000 distinct CDR3 sequences, 10% seen only once; the top ten take 2% to 2.5%. The sequencing used PBMCs, collected before TCRalphabeta/CD19-depleted stem cell transplant. The receptors here all came from a child under 10 years old with inherited bone marrow failure, due to receive a stem cell transplant.

This clonotype turned up a few times. This chain joins TRBV5-1 and TRBJ1-1; no clear D. This CDR3 contains 15 residues. The germline V gene has CDR1 SGHRS and CDR2 YFSETQ. The germline V and J ends were trimmed by 3 bases and 6 bases, with 18 bases remaining between them. This chain's CDR3 is CASSWSQVRGAEAFF. The DNA of the CDR3 is TGCGCCAGCAGCTGGTCTCAAGTGCGAGGCGCTGAAGCTTTCTTT.

CDR3 residues: CASSGLADEQFF. DNA of the CDR3: TGTGCCAGCAGCGGACTAGCCGACGAGCAGTTCTTC. The gene calls are TRBV7-2 and TRBJ2-1, with 8 bases matching TRBD2. Germline CDR1 reads SGHTA; CDR2 reads FQGNSA. The V gene end was trimmed by 5 bases and the J gene end by 10 bases; junction bases not matched to a gene: 4. This CDR3 region has 12 residues.

Ten or more counts support this clonotype. The chain carries TRBV7-9 and TRBJ2-1; D is uncertain. Germline CDR1 is SEHNR and CDR2 is FQNEAQ (reference sequence). Trimming removed 8 bases from V and 6 bases from J, with 14 bases in between. There are 13 residues in the CDR3. The CDR3 loop reads CASDGNSGNEQFF. As DNA, the CDR3 is TGTGCCAGCGATGGGAATTCCGGCAATGAGCAGTTCTTC.

This clonotype has only a few counts. The chain joins TRBV30 to TRBJ2-1; the D gene could be TRBD1 or TRBD2 (6 bases each). The CDR3 sequence is 14 residues long. CDR1 is GTSNPN and CDR2 is SVGIG in the germline V gene (reference sequence). Trimming removed 0 bases at V and 4 bases at J, with 10 bases between. The CDR3 nucleotides are TGTGCCTGGAGTGTAGGGGGGTCGTACAATGAGCAGTTCTTC. It encodes CAWSVGGSYNEQFF.

This clonotype occurred many times. In DNA, the CDR3 is TGCAGCCTTCCAGACAGGGGATACAATGAGCAGTTCTTC. Protein: CSLPDRGYNEQFF. The chain combines TRBV20-1 with TRBJ2-1; 8 bases line up with TRBD1. Germline V gene data show CDR1 as DFQATT and CDR2 as SNEGSKA (reference sequence). This CDR3 has 13 residues.

The V gene is TRBV19, the J gene TRBJ1-1; perhaps TRBD1 as D (5 bases). CDR3 length: 17 residues. Germline V gene sequence: CDR1 LNHDA, CDR2 SQIVND (reference sequence). Deletions cut 5 bases from V and 1 base from J, with 20 bases between. The CDR3 DNA reads TGTGCCAGTAGTCGACTCTGGCTTGGGGGGGGGAACACTGAAGCTTTCTTT. Amino acids: CASSRLWLGGGNTEAFF. Looking up the rest from reference TRBV19 and TRBJ1-1 gives the full variable domain: DGGITQSPKYLFRKEGQNVTLSCEQNLNHDAMYWYRQDPGQGLRLIYYSQIVNDFQKGDIAEGYSVSREKKESFPLTVTSAQKNPTAFYLCASSRLWLGGGNTEAFFGQGTRLTVV.

This clonotype occurred many times. The J gene is TRBJ2-7, the V gene TRBV29-1; D might be TRBD2 (5 bases). The germline CDR1 and CDR2 sequences are SQVTM and ANQGSEA. The CDR3 consists of 14 residues. The V end was cut by 0 bases, the J end by 2 bases, with 11 bases between. This CDR3 reads CSVEDQRAPYEQYF. DNA for the CDR3: TGCAGCGTTGAAGATCAGAGGGCCCCCTACGAGCAGTACTTC.

This clonotype was seen repeatedly, ten times or more. The chain links TRBV10-2 to TRBJ2-3, with D possibly matching TRBD2 (6 bases). Germline values: CDR1 WSHSY, CDR2 SAAADI. The CDR3 has 14 amino acids. V gave up 8 bases and J gave up 7 bases, with 19 bases separating them. The CDR3 spells CASCLTGVRYTQYF. CDR3 nucleotides: TGCGCCAGCTGTTTGACGGGAGTAAGGTATACGCAGTATTTT.

This clonotype has ten or more counts. CDR3 bases: TGTGCCAGCAGCCAAGATTGGAAAACTCAAGAGACCCAGTACTTC. Protein product: CASSQDWKTQETQYF. The genes are TRBV4-2 and TRBJ2-5; D unresolved. Germline V gives CDR1 LGHNA, CDR2 YNFKEQ. The CDR3 length is 15 residues. The germline V and J ends were trimmed by 0 bases and 2 bases, with 10 bases remaining between them.

On this clonotype: A much larger clonotype is one base distant, so this may be a read error. The chain joins TRBV9 to TRBJ2-7; 7 bases match TRBD1. Germline loops: CDR1 SGDLS, CDR2 YYNGEE. The CDR3 is 14 residues long. The CDR3 protein is CASSVGGQTYGQYF. Here the CDR3 DNA reads TGTGCCAGCAGCGTAGGGGGACAGACCTACGGGCAGTACTTC.

On this clonotype: A much larger clone lies one base from this, so it may be a read error. This chain joins TRBV9 and TRBJ2-3; 8 bases line up with TRBD2. The CDR3 consists of 15 residues. Looked up from germline, CDR1 is SGDLS and CDR2 is YYNGEE. As DNA, the CDR3 is TGTACCAGCAGCGCGGGGACTAGTCACACAGATACGCAGTATTTT. Translation gives CTSSAGTSHTDTQYF.

This clonotype was counted at least ten times. The chain joins TRBV7-2 to TRBJ2-5; 8 positions agree with TRBD1. V dropped 5 bases and J dropped 6; count of bases not matched to a gene: 11. Germline V gene sequence: CDR1 SGHTA, CDR2 FQGNSA. CDR3 size: 15 residues. The CDR3 is CASSDPDRATKTQYF. CDR3 nucleotide sequence: TGTGCCAGCAGCGACCCGGACAGGGCTACAAAGACCCAGTACTTC. Together with reference TRBV7-2 and TRBJ2-5, the CDR3 gives the full variable domain: GAGVSQSPSNKVTEKGKDVELRCDPISGHTALYWYRQSLGQGLEFLIYFQGNSAPDKSGLPSDRFSAERTGGSVSTLTIQRTQQEDSAVYLCASSDPDRATKTQYFGPGTRLLVL.

The table lists this clonotype with many counts. The chain couples TRBV27 to TRBJ2-7; weak D call: TRBD1 (6 bases). The CDR3 runs 15 residues. V lost 4 bases and J 9 bases, leaving 22 bases between the germline ends. In germline, CDR1 is MNHEY, CDR2 SMNVEV (reference sequence). The CDR3 here is CASSSQQGPGPGQYF. CDR3 nucleotide sequence: TGTGCCAGCAGTTCTCAACAGGGCCCGGGGCCGGGGCAGTACTTC.

This clonotype has only a few counts. The rearrangement links TRBV12-3 or TRBV12-4 to TRBJ2-1; D may correspond to TRBD1 or TRBD2 (5 bases each). CDR3 length: 13 amino acids. Trimming removed 3 bases from V and 10 bases from J, with 13 bases in between. In DNA form, the CDR3 reads TGTGCCAGCAGTTTTGAGGGGTCAAGGGAGCAGTTCTTC. Protein product: CASSFEGSREQFF.

This chain uses TRBV20-1 with TRBJ2-3, with TRBD2 matching 7 bases. The V gene's germline CDR1 is DFQATT and CDR2 SNEGSKA (reference sequence). The CDR3 length is 15 residues. V lost 6 bases, J lost 2 bases, and 11 bases stayed unmatched. The DNA of the CDR3 is TGCAGTGCCTCCTCTGGGGGAGGGGACACAGATACGCAGTATTTT. Its translation is CSASSGGGDTDTQYF.

Of note for this clonotype: Possible read error: a much larger clone is one base away. This chain uses TRBV12-3 or TRBV12-4 with TRBJ2-7; weak D call: TRBD2 (5 bases). With 2 bases removed from V and 12 bases from J, the gap between germline ends came to 17 bases. The CDR3 covers 13 residues. The CDR3 loop reads CASSLRGWMRSYF. The CDR3 bases are TGTGCCAGCAGTTTACGGGGTTGGATGCGGTCGTACTTC.

This clonotype was recorded at least ten times. V and J are TRBV11-2 and TRBJ2-1; D is possibly TRBD1 (6 bases). Germline V gene sequence: CDR1 SGHAT, CDR2 FQNNGV. V lost 5 bases and J lost 5, with 19 bases in between. The CDR3 spans 16 residues. CDR3 sequence: CASSLLRGRGDNEQFF. The CDR3, as DNA: TGTGCCAGCAGCCTACTTAGGGGGAGAGGGGACAATGAGCAGTTCTTC.

Ten or more counts support this clonotype. The chain has TRBV5-1 and TRBJ2-3; a weak D match, TRBD2 (6 bases). This CDR3 has 17 amino acids. Trimming took 7 bases from V and 2 from J, leaving 23 bases between them. Per germline, CDR1 SGHRS and CDR2 YFSETQ. CDR3 sequence: CASSRGRPGLNTDTQYF. The CDR3 DNA reads as TGCGCCAGCTCGAGAGGCAGACCGGGACTCAACACAGATACGCAGTATTTT.

This clonotype occurred a few times. This chain's CDR3 is CATSRDRGFSPLHF. For the CDR3, the DNA is TGTGCCACCAGCAGAGATAGAGGATTCTCACCCCTCCACTTT. The chain uses TRBV15 and TRBJ1-6; D is unclear. CDR3 length equals 14 residues. CDR1 and CDR2 (germline): LNHNV, YYDKDF (reference sequence). The ends were cut back, 0 bases at V and 10 bases at J, with 10 bases in the middle.

A few counts support this clonotype. This chain links TRBV7-9 with TRBJ2-1, with 8 bases fitting TRBD2. After removal of 8 bases from V and 8 bases from J, the junction contained 20 bases not matched to a gene. The CDR3 runs 17 residues. Germline V gene sequence: CDR1 SEHNR, CDR2 FQNEAQ (reference sequence). CDR3 in DNA: TGTGCCAGCCATCCCCCCCGGGAGGGCCGAGTAGGCGATGAGCAGTTCTTC. Residues: CASHPPREGRVGDEQFF.

This clonotype was found many times. The rearrangement links TRBV4-3 to TRBJ2-2; TRBD1 matches 7 bases. The CDR3 extends over 15 amino acids. The germline CDR1 and CDR2 sequences are LGHNA and YSLEER. The V segment lost 3 bases and the J segment 3 bases; nucleotides outside the gene matches: 4. The CDR3 sequence is CASSQATGYTGELFF. The CDR3 DNA reads TGCGCCAGCAGCCAGGCGACAGGGTACACCGGGGAGCTGTTTTTT.

This clonotype has ten or more counts. The rearrangement joins TRBV5-6 to TRBJ2-3; the D gene is possibly TRBD2 (5 bases). CDR1 and CDR2 from the germline V gene are SGHDT and YYEEEE. V lost 2 bases, J lost 6 bases, and 10 bases lay in between. The CDR3 contains 13 residues. Here the CDR3 reads CASSFGEMDTQYF. In DNA, the CDR3 is TGTGCCAGCAGCTTCGGGGAGATGGATACGCAGTATTTT.

This clonotype was seen at least ten times. This rearrangement joins TRBV4-3 to TRBJ2-7; the D is unclear. The V end was cut by 1 base, the J end by 1 base, with 17 bases between. Germline CDR1 reads LGHNA; CDR2 reads YSLEER. The CDR3 totals 17 residues. CDR3 sequence: CASSQARGNAASYEQYF. The CDR3 coding sequence is TGCGCCAGCAGCCAAGCCCGTGGTAATGCGGCGTCCTACGAGCAGTACTTC.

Many counts were recorded for this clonotype. The CDR3 region is CASSSFETQYF. DNA of the CDR3: TGTGCCAGCAGTTCGTTTGAGACCCAGTACTTC. The rearrangement links TRBV27 to TRBJ2-5; the D is unclear. Germline-derived CDR1 and CDR2 are MNHEY and SMNVEV (reference sequence). CDR3 length: 11 amino acids. V was cut by 4 bases and J by 5 bases, with 5 bases left in between.

In its sample, this clonotype was seen a few times. This chain links TRBV9 with TRBJ1-1; D remains unclear. This CDR3 is built from 14 residues. Germline CDR1 is SGDLS and CDR2 is YYNGEE. Deletions cut 1 base from V and 0 bases from J, with 7 bases between. This CDR3 reads CASSVSVLNTEAFF. In nucleotides, the CDR3 is TGTGCCAGCAGCGTATCCGTTTTGAACACTGAAGCTTTCTTT.

This clonotype has a handful of counts. The chain is built from TRBV6-1 and TRBJ2-2; D not resolved. V lost 7 bases and J 8 bases, leaving 14 bases between the germline ends. The CDR3 extends over 13 amino acids. Germline V CDR1 and CDR2: MNHNS, SASEGT. Here the CDR3 DNA reads TGTGCCAGCAAGGGCTCCCAGTTTGGGGAGCTGTTTTTT. Encoded protein: CASKGSQFGELFF.

Many counts were recorded for this clonotype. This chain links TRBV5-1 with TRBJ2-3, with D perhaps matching TRBD1 or TRBD2 (5 bases each). This CDR3 contains 15 residues. Per the germline V gene, CDR1 is SGHRS and CDR2 is YFSETQ. Trimming pared 0 bases from V and 3 bases from J, leaving 11 bases between. The CDR3 sequence is CASSLGRDGTDTQYF. CDR3 DNA sequence: TGCGCCAGCAGCTTGGGCCGGGACGGGACAGATACGCAGTATTTT.

There are many counts of this clonotype. V is TRBV6-2 or TRBV6-3 and J is TRBJ1-2, with unresolved D. The CDR3 has 9 residues. V was cut by 8 bases and J by 8 bases, with 6 bases left in between. The V gene's germline CDR1 is MNHEY and CDR2 SVGEGT. The CDR3 protein is CASRGGYTF. The CDR3 nucleotides are TGTGCCAGCCGAGGGGGCTACACCTTC.

In this sample, this clonotype turned up many times. The chain uses TRBV20-1 and TRBJ2-1, with D possibly being TRBD2 (6 bases). CDR1 is DFQATT and CDR2 is SNEGSKA in the germline V gene (reference sequence). Trimming removed 0 bases from V and 4 bases from J, with 13 bases in between. This CDR3 has 15 residues. CDR3 sequence reads: CSARDGLAGYNEQFF. CDR3 nucleotide sequence: TGCAGTGCTAGAGATGGGCTGGCGGGGTACAATGAGCAGTTCTTC.